Shown below are 15 T cell receptor beta chains from a single sample sequenced in a study of blood T cell repertoires in COVID-19. Produced via immunoSEQ multiplex PCR; TCRdb's table is partial and in-frame only. The sample yields 210,000 or so clones, around 83% seen once. The sample consisted of peripheral blood. The receptors stem from a man in his fifties or sixties with active or convalescent COVID-19.

This chain connects TRBV6-5 to TRBJ2-7; TRBD1 matches at 8 bases. This CDR3 has 15 residues. Germline loops: CDR1 MNHEY, CDR2 SVGAGI. Germline trimming cut 5 bases from V and 3 bases from J; bases unmatched to any gene: 9. The CDR3 bases are TGTGCCAGCAGTCTGACAGGGGTGGGTGGCTACGAGCAGTACTTC. Amino acid sequence: CASSLTGVGGYEQYF.

The chain couples TRBV14 to TRBJ2-1; 7 nucleotides match TRBD1. CDR1 is SGHDN, CDR2 FVKESK, per germline. The CDR3 loop spans 15 amino acids. J was trimmed by 9 bases and V by 2 bases; bases with no gene match: 10. CDR3 amino acids: CASSQTTGDLIEQFF. The CDR3, as DNA: TGTGCCAGCAGCCAAACAACAGGGGATTTGATTGAGCAGTTCTTC.

The rearrangement joins TRBV28 to TRBJ2-4; 7 nucleotides align to TRBD1. V lost 3 bases and J lost 0; bases outside the gene matches: 2. Germline V gene data show CDR1 as MDHEN and CDR2 as SYDVKM. This CDR3 spans 15 amino acids. CDR3 coding DNA: TGTGCCAGCAGTTTCTGGACAGGAGCCAAAAACATTCAGTACTTC. Residues: CASSFWTGAKNIQYF. Based on the CDR3 plus reference TRBV28 and TRBJ2-4, the full variable domain is DVKVTQSSRYLVKRTGEKVFLECVQDMDHENMFWYRQDPGLGLRLIYFSYDVKMKEKGDIPEGYSVSREKKERFSLILESASTNQTSMYLCASSFWTGAKNIQYFGAGTRLSVL.

The CDR3 DNA sequence: TGTGCCAGCAGTATGTCCCACTCCTACGAGCAGTACTTC. Its protein is CASSMSHSYEQYF. This sequence joins TRBV6-5 and TRBJ2-7; D uncertain. CDR1 is MNHEY and CDR2 is SVGAGI in the germline V gene. The CDR3 totals 13 residues. V lost 5 bases, J lost 0 bases, and 8 bases lay in between.

The gene calls are TRBV6-5 and TRBJ1-2; 8 nucleotides line up with TRBD1. The junction had 10 bases not matched to a gene; V was cut back by 9 bases and J by 4 bases. This CDR3 region has 14 residues. Germline CDR1 is MNHEY and CDR2 is SVGAGI. The CDR3 nucleotides are TGTGCCAGTACTCGACAGGGGATCTCCTATGGCTACACCTTC. This gives the protein CASTRQGISYGYTF.

V usage is TRBV7-2 and J usage is TRBJ1-3; D is ambiguous. This CDR3 is 17 amino acids long. In germline, CDR1 is SGHTA, CDR2 FQGNSA. V was shortened by 5 bases and J by 3 bases, with 20 bases between the two germline ends. CDR3 amino acids: CASSKSVVRPDGNTIYF. CDR3 DNA sequence: TGTGCCAGCAGCAAAAGCGTCGTTAGACCTGATGGAAACACCATATATTTT.

The chain recombines TRBV12-5 with TRBJ1-5; 8 bases are a match to TRBD1. With 1 base clipped from V and 9 bases from J, the junction kept 11 bases outside the gene matches. The length of the CDR3 is 16 residues. The V gene's germline CDR1 is LGHNT and CDR2 FRNRAP. The DNA of the CDR3 is TGTGCTAGTGGTTTGGGACAGGGGCCGCCGGGAGGGCCCCAGCATTTT. Amino acids: CASGLGQGPPGGPQHF. The whole variable domain, remainder taken from reference TRBV12-5 and TRBJ1-5, is DARVTQTPRHKVTEMGQEVTMRCQPILGHNTVFWYRQTMMQGLELLAYFRNRAPLDDSGMPKDRFSAEMPDATLATLKIQPSEPRDSAVYFCASGLGQGPPGGPQHFGDGTRLSIL.

The gene calls are TRBV24-1 and TRBJ2-5; 9 bases map to TRBD1. The CDR3 totals 16 residues. J gave up 2 bases and V 2 bases, and 5 bases lay outside the gene matches. Germline CDR1 is KGHDR and CDR2 is SFDVKD. The CDR3 sequence is CATSDWGDRVQETQYF. CDR3 nucleotide sequence: TGTGCCACCAGTGATTGGGGGGACAGGGTGCAAGAGACCCAGTACTTC.

The rearrangement links TRBV2 to TRBJ2-7, with 12 bases that match TRBD2. Germline loops: CDR1 SNHLY, CDR2 FYNNEI. J was trimmed by 3 bases and V by 7 bases; bases with no gene match: 7. This CDR3 region has 15 residues. CDR3 residues: CASMRGTSGRYEQYF. In nucleotides, the CDR3 is TGTGCCAGCATGCGCGGGACTAGCGGGCGCTACGAGCAGTACTTC.

The chain links TRBV4-1 to TRBJ1-1; 9 nucleotides agree with TRBD1. Germline V gives CDR1 MGHRA, CDR2 YSYEKL. This CDR3 comprises 18 residues. The junction had 14 bases not matched to a gene; V was cut back by 2 bases and J by 4 bases. For the CDR3, the DNA is TGCGCCAGCAGCCAAAGATCACGGCAGGGACAGGGAGGCACTGAAGCTTTCTTT. This encodes CASSQRSRQGQGGTEAFF.

J is TRBJ1-2 and V is TRBV6-2 or TRBV6-3, with D perhaps matching TRBD1 (6 bases). From germline, CDR1 is MNHEY and CDR2 SVGEGT. Trimming took 6 bases from V and 7 from J, leaving 24 bases between them. CDR3 length: 16 amino acids. The CDR3 DNA is TGTGCCAGCAGCTTACCCAGTGGATGGGGGCACGGTGGCTACACCTTC. This encodes CASSLPSGWGHGGYTF.

The CDR3 spells CAWSGGDRGLIHTEAFF. For the CDR3, the DNA is TGTGCCTGGAGCGGTGGGGACAGGGGGTTGATACACACTGAAGCTTTCTTT. The chain links TRBV30 to TRBJ1-1; 11 nucleotides agree with TRBD1. CDR1 and CDR2 (germline): GTSNPN, SVGIG (reference sequence). The junction had 12 bases not matched to a gene; V was cut back by 3 bases and J by 3 bases. This CDR3 comprises 17 residues.

As to this clone: Within the sample, other DNA sequences also encode this same CDR3. The chain has TRBV19 and TRBJ1-2; 12 positions match TRBD1. There are 15 residues in the CDR3. V shed 3 bases, J shed 4 bases, and the junction held 3 bases outside the gene matches. Germline CDR1 and CDR2: LNHDA and SQIVND (reference sequence). The CDR3 is CASSILGQGAYGYTF. The CDR3 coding sequence is TGTGCCAGTAGTATCCTGGGACAGGGGGCCTATGGCTACACCTTC.

This rearrangement joins TRBV3-1 (or the pseudogene TRBV3-2) to TRBJ1-5; perhaps TRBD1 as D (6 bases). Germline V CDR1 and CDR2: LGHDT, YNNKEL (reference sequence). The CDR3 length is 14 residues. V shed 4 bases and J shed 3 bases, with 10 bases lying between them. CDR3 in DNA: TGTGCCAGCAGCCCGACAGGACCCAATCAGCCCCAGCATTTT. It specifies CASSPTGPNQPQHF.

The genes are TRBV6-5 and TRBJ1-2, with 8 bases lining up with TRBD1. CDR1 is MNHEY, CDR2 SVGAGI, per germline. J lost 10 bases, V lost 5 bases, and 12 bases had no gene match. The CDR3 is 14 residues long. The CDR3 DNA reads as TGTGCCAGCAGTCGGCCTGGACAGGGTTTCACCTACACCTTC. Protein sequence: CASSRPGQGFTYTF.